This T cell receptor (beta chain) was obtained from a study of blood T cells in healthy people across ages. A J-beta primer mix and a sample-barcoded 5' primer were used in a second PCR of about 7 to 11 cycles. Each cDNA was tagged by a template-switch adaptor containing 12 random nucleotides. TCRdb processed the 5' RACE reads anew with MiXCR; each CDR3 protein has one entry. The table records about 760,000 distinct CDR3 sequences, roughly three fifths of them present only once. Staff drew ten milliliters of peripheral blood from each donor. Details on this clonotype: Its antigen is as yet unknown.

Trimming took 0 bases from V and 1 from J, leaving 16 bases between them. The CDR3 has 16 residues. Germline lookup yields CDR1 DFQATT and CDR2 SNEGSKA (reference sequence). Findings and caveats of the study: Unknown CMV status may confound age-related changes in expanded clones.

The TCR originated in a middle-aged man in good health. Sequenced: blood. The chain carries TRBV20-1 and TRBJ2-7; unclear D gene. The CDR3: CSARETVHARSYEQYF. CDR3 in DNA: TGCAGTGCTAGAGAGACTGTACATGCACGGTCCTACGAGCAGTACTTC.